This TCR beta chain was retrieved from a study of T-cell memory formation after mild COVID-19 (dated by TCRdb to the early 2020s). With respect to the entire study: Most TCR sequence clusters were specific to one of the two donors. In a couple of donors, T-cell clones that expanded and contracted after mild COVID-19 were followed by sequencing TCRalpha and TCRbeta repertoires longitudinally. Two young, previously healthy adult volunteers made up the cohort, one male and one female.

V is reduced by 6 bases and J by 3 bases, leaving a spacing of 15 bases between them. Based on the germline V gene, the CDR1 and CDR2 sequences are SGHDT and YYEEEE. Measured from the cysteine to the phenylalanine, the CDR3 is 14 residues long. The retained sequence is limited to the CDR3, 42 bases, with the frame set at the first base. Ficoll-Paque density gradient centrifugation was the method used to isolate PBMCs. Concerning this clonotype: Its antigen is not yet known. One base away there is no much larger clone; base qualities are not given.

For sequencing, an Illumina NovaSeq 6000 was employed. TCRalpha and TCRbeta cDNA libraries were built by 5'RACE with constant-segment primers, adding sample barcodes and unique molecular identifiers. Trizol reagent was used to extract RNA from every sample. Libraries were amplified in two PCR steps, with a second sample barcode and Illumina TruSeq adapters added in the second step. Libraries were sequenced on an Illumina NovaSeq with 2 x 150 bp paired-end reads. The study's processing was this. Reads were demultiplexed and collapsed into UMI-guided consensus sequences with migec v1.2.7. Using mixcr v2.1.11, UMI consensuses were aligned to TRA and TRB V and J templates and then assembled into clonotypes. Clonotypes were classified as expanded or contracted when called significant by both edgeR and NoisET, with noise models trained on biological replicates. For edgeR calls, the cutoffs were a false discovery rate-adjusted p below 0.01 and a log2 fold-change threshold of 1. As an exploratory analysis of dynamics, max-normalized trajectories of the 1000 most abundant clonotypes were examined with PCA combined with hierarchical clustering. Each responding clone was given a CD4 or CD8 phenotype based on the CD4+ and CD8+ repertoires, which had been sequenced separately. TCRdb applied fastp at Q25 and MiXCR to the public reads, then kept only in-frame beta chains. Entries that share a CDR3 protein sequence are merged under the most common genes and DNA. TCRdb, not the original authors, processed these V and J calls. In this sample the table shows about 82,000 distinct CDR3 sequences, 10% to 15% of which occur a single time. The top ten constitute approximately 41% of the sample.

Points the paper makes about the study in general: Only a couple of mild cases were covered in the study, and larger cohorts including severe cases with pre-infection samples were considered necessary. Contracting CD4+ clones were found mainly in CM and EM memory subsets, while CD8+ clones were enriched in EMRA. Some responding clones were found in pre-infection memory, which suggests that pre-existing cross-reactive memory T cells took part in the SARS-CoV-2 response. From day 15 to 85, contracting clones showed balanced CD4/CD8 phenotypes, whereas a second wave of clones that expanded from day 15 to 37 leaned towards CD4+. The second-wave clones that peaked on day 37 were not confirmed to be SARS-CoV-2 specific.

This receptor was taken from a man between 18 and 29 years old who had mild COVID-19 (a few samples of this study predate the infection). The sample titles of this study are shuffled in the database, so cell type and time point are left out; the donor was told from shared clones. The sequence joins TRBV5-6 to TRBJ1-1; possibly the D gene is TRBD1, per 5 matching bases. The source material was PBMCs or a T cell subset sorted from them (not recorded which). The CDR3 region has the sequence CASTWRGRDTEAFF. At the DNA level, the sequence is TGTGCCAGCACATGGAGGGGTAGGGACACTGAAGCTTTCTTT. Joined to the reference TRBV5-6 and TRBJ1-1 proteins, this CDR3 gives the full variable domain: DAGVTQSPTHLIKTRGQQVTLRCSPKSGHDTVSWYQQALGQGPQFIFQYYEEEERQRGNFPDRFSGHQFPNYSSELNVNALLLGDSALYLCASTWRGRDTEAFFGQGTRLTVV.